Listed below are T cell receptor beta chains from one sample, sequenced in a study of response to subunit inactivated influenza vaccine. TCRdb reprocessed the RT-PCR reads via MiXCR and lists one record per CDR3 protein. Among hundreds of thousands of distinct CDR3 sequences, 15% to 19% were seen once, and the ten largest hold around a tenth. The source material was PBMCs from blood, sampled less than 13 days after vaccination. The receptors derive from a man aged 50 or older who received an inactivated influenza vaccine. Both conserved end residues are part of each CDR3. The size field is filled for only some rows; it gives once, few, many or a size class.

v_gene: TRBV25-1
abundance: few
CDR3aa: CASSVQGTLSPLHF

v_gene: TRBV4-3
abundance: .
CDR3aa: CASSQAWTGTYEQYF

v_gene: TRBV6-5
abundance: many
CDR3aa: CASRSRLAGTDTQYF

v_gene: TRBV28
abundance: .
CDR3aa: CASGLLNTEAFF

v_gene: TRBV7-3
abundance: .
CDR3aa: CAPIGDLYGYTF

v_gene: TRBV20-1
abundance: .
CDR3aa: CSARDVAGGLETQYF

v_gene: TRBV11-2
abundance: many
CDR3aa: CASSLVSGPRHPPLHF

v_gene: TRBV7-2
abundance: .
CDR3aa: CASTLGRFSGANVLTF

v_gene: TRBV6-5
abundance: few
CDR3aa: CASSYLSGQPQHF

v_gene: TRBV11-2
abundance: many
CDR3aa: CASSLVGQGIEQYF

v_gene: TRBV3-1
abundance: many
CDR3aa: CAAGGGKETQYF

v_gene: TRBV20-1
abundance: .
CDR3aa: CSARGGRAVNEQFF

v_gene: TRBV2
abundance: few
CDR3aa: CASVRDSPLSDTQYF

v_gene: TRBV12-3/TRBV12-4
abundance: few
CDR3aa: CASSFGIGGAADTQYF